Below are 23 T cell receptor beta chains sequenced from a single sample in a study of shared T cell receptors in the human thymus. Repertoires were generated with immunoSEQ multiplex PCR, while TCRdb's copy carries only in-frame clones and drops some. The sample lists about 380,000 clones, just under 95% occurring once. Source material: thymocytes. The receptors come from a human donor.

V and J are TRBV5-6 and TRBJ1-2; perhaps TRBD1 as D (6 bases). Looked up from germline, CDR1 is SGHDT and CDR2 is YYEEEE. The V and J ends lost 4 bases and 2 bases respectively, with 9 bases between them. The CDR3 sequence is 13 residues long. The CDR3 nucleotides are TGTGCCAGCAGCCGCGACAGGAACTATGGCTACACCTTC. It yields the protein CASSRDRNYGYTF.

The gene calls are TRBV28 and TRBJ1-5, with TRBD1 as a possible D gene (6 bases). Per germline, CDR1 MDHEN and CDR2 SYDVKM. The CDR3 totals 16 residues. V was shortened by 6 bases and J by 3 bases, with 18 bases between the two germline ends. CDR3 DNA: TGTGCCAGCAGCCCCGAGGACAGTTCCGACAATCAGCCCCAGCATTTT. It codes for CASSPEDSSDNQPQHF.

The CDR3 is CASSAAGSVNEQYF. For the CDR3, the DNA is TGTGCCAGCAGCGCCGCCGGGAGCGTCAACGAGCAGTACTTC. V is TRBV9 and J is TRBJ2-7; D perhaps matches TRBD2 (6 bases). Between the trimmed V and J ends, which lost 3 bases and 5 bases, there was a span of 15 bases. Germline CDR1 SGDLS, CDR2 YYNGEE. This CDR3 has 14 amino acids.

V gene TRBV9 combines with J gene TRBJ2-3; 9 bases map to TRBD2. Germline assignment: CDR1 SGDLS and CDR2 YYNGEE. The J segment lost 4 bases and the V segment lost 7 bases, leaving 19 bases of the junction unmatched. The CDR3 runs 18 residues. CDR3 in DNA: TGTGCCAGCGGACACCCCAGGGATGGCGGGAGGGCCCCAGATACGCAGTATTTT. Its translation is CASGHPRDGGRAPDTQYF.

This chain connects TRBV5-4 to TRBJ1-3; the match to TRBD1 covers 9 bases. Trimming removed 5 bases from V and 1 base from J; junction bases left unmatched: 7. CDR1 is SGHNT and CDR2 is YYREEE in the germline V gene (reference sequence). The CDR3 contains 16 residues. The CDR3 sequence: CASSCRDRESGNTIYF. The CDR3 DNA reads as TGTGCCAGCAGTTGCCGGGACAGGGAGTCTGGAAACACCATATATTTT. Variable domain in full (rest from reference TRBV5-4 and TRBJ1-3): ETGVTQSPTHLIKTRGQQVTLRCSSQSGHNTVSWYQQALGQGPQFIFQYYREEENGRGNFPPRFSGLQFPNYSSELNVNALELDDSALYLCASSCRDRESGNTIYFGEGSWLTVV.

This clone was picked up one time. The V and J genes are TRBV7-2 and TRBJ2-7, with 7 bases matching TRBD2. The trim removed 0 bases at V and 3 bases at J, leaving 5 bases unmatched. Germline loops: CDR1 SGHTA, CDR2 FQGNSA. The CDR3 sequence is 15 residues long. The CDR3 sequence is CASSLAGLADYEQYF. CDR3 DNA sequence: TGTGCCAGCAGCTTAGCCGGCCTAGCGGACTACGAGCAGTACTTC.

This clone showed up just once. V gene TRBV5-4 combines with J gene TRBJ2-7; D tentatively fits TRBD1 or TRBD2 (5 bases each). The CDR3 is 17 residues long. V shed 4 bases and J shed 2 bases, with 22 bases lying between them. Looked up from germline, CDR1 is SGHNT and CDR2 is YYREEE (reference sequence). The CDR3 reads CASSRTDRDLKAYEQYF. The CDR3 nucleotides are TGTGCCAGCAGCCGAACCGACCGGGACCTAAAAGCCTACGAGCAGTACTTC.

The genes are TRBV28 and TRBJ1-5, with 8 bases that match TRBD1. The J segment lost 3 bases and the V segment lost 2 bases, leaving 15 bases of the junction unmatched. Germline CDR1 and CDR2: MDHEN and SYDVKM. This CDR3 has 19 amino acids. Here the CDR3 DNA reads TGTGCCAGCAGTTTACCTGCTGCCCAGTCGACAGGGGCCAATCAGCCCCAGCATTTT. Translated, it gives CASSLPAAQSTGANQPQHF.

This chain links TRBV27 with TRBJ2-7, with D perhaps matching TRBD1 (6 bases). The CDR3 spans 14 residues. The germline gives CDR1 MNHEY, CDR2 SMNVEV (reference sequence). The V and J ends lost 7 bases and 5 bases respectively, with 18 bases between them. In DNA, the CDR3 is TGTGCCAGCACCTCCCGGGACAAGAACGACGAGCAGTACTTC. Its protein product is CASTSRDKNDEQYF.

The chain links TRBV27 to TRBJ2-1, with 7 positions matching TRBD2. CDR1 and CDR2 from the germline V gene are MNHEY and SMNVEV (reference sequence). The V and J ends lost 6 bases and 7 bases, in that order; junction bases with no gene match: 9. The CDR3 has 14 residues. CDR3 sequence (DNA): TGTGCCAGCAGAAGACTAGCCCCTAAAAATGAGCAGTTCTTC. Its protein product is CASRRLAPKNEQFF.

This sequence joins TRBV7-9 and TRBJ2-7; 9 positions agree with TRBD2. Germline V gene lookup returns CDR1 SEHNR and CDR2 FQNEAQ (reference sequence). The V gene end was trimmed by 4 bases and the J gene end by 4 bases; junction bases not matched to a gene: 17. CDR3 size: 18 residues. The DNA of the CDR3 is TGTGCCAGCAGCTCACCGCAACTAGGAAAAGCGGGAGGTTACGAGCAGTACTTC. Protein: CASSSPQLGKAGGYEQYF.

This CDR3 reads CASSPDRVLSYNEQFF. Written as DNA, the CDR3 is TGTGCCAGCAGCCCCGACAGGGTCCTCTCCTACAATGAGCAGTTCTTC. The rearrangement uses TRBV7-9 and TRBJ2-1; 7 nucleotides line up with TRBD1. V shed 5 bases and J 0 bases; nucleotides not matched to a gene: 7. CDR1 SEHNR and CDR2 FQNEAQ come from the germline V gene (reference sequence). This CDR3 region has 16 residues.

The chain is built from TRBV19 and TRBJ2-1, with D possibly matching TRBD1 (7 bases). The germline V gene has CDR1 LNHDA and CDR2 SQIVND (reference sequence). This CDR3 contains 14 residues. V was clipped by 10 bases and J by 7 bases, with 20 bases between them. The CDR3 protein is CATHKEGAGNEQFF. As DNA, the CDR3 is TGTGCCACCCATAAGGAGGGGGCTGGGAATGAGCAGTTCTTC.

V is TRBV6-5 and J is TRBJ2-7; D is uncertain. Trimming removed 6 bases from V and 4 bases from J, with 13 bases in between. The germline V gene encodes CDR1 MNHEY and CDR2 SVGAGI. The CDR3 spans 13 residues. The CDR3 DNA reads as TGTGCCAGCAGCGACGGTGGGCGGTACGAGCAGTACTTC. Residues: CASSDGGRYEQYF.

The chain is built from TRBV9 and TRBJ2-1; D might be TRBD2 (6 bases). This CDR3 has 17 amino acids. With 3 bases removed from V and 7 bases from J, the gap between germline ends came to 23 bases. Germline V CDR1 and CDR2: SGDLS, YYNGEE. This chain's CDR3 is CASSALGRIQRGNEQFF. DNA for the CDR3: TGTGCCAGCAGCGCCCTAGGGAGGATCCAACGGGGGAATGAGCAGTTCTTC.

The CDR3 reads CASSQKQFPDEQYF. CDR3 DNA sequence: TGTGCCAGCAGCCAAAAACAGTTCCCCGACGAGCAGTACTTC. The chain carries TRBV14 and TRBJ2-7; the D is unclear. From germline, CDR1 is SGHDN and CDR2 FVKESK. V lost 2 bases, J lost 5 bases, and 13 bases lay in between. This CDR3 is 14 amino acids long.

The CDR3 DNA reads TGTGCCAGCAGCTTGGCTCGGGACAGATGGGGGACTGAAGCTTTCTTT. It specifies CASSLARDRWGTEAFF. The chain recombines TRBV5-6 with TRBJ1-1; 7 bases are a match to TRBD1. Germline loops: CDR1 SGHDT, CDR2 YYEEEE. V lost 0 bases to trimming and J lost 5 bases; unmatched junction nucleotides: 10. The CDR3 loop spans 16 amino acids.

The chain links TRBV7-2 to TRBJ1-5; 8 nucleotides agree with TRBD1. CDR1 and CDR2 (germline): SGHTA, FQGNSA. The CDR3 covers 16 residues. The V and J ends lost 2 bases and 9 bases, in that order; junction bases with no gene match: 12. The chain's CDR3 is CASSLSIPGQVGPQHF. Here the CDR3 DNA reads TGTGCCAGCAGCTTATCCATACCGGGACAGGTTGGGCCCCAGCATTTT.

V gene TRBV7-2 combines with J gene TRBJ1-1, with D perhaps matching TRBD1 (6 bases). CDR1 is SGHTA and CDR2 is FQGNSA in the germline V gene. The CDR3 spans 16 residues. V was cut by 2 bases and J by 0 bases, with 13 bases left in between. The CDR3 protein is CASSLKPGAVNTEAFF. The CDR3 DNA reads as TGTGCCAGCAGCTTAAAACCGGGGGCGGTGAACACTGAAGCTTTCTTT. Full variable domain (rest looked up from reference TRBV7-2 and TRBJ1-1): GAGVSQSPSNKVTEKGKDVELRCDPISGHTALYWYRQSLGQGLEFLIYFQGNSAPDKSGLPSDRFSAERTGGSVSTLTIQRTQQEDSAVYLCASSLKPGAVNTEAFFGQGTRLTVV.

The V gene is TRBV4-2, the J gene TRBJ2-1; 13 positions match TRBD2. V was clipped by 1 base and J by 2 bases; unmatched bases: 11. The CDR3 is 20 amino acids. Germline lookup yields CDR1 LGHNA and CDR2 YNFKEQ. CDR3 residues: CASSQAVGLAGDGTYNEQFF. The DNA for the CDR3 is TGTGCCAGCAGCCAAGCCGTAGGACTAGCGGGAGACGGCACCTACAATGAGCAGTTCTTC.

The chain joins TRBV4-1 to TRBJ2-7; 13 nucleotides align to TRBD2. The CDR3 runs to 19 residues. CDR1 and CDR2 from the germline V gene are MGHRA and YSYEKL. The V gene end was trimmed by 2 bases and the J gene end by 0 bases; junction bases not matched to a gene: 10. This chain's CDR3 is CASSQTGTSGILSSYEQYF. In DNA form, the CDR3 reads TGCGCCAGCAGCCAAACCGGGACTAGCGGGATTCTTAGCTCCTACGAGCAGTACTTC.

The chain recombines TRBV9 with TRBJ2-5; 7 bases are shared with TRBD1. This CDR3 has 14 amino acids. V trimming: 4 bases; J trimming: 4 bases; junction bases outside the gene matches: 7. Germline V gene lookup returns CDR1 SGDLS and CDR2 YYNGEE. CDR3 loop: CASSIGDRVETQYF. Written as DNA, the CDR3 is TGTGCCAGCAGCATTGGGGACAGAGTAGAGACCCAGTACTTC.

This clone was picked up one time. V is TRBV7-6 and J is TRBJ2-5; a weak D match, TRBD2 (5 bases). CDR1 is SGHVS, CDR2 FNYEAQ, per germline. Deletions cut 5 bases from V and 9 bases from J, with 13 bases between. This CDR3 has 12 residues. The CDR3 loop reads CASSPGGGAQYF. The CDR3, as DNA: TGTGCCAGCAGCCCTGGTGGAGGAGCCCAGTACTTC.